One T cell receptor beta chain is described in this entry. Its antigen is still unknown. The junction had 13 bases not matched to a gene; V was cut back by 7 bases and J by 5 bases. The CDR3 consists of 17 residues. The germline gives CDR1 MDHEN, CDR2 SYDVKM. Vbeta (60) and Jbeta (13) primers were used in the PCR. The protocol was immunoSEQ multiplex PCR, while the TCRdb copy is restricted to in-frame clones and leaves out a portion. The data show 150,000 or so clones, 75% to 80% seen once. The data stem from a study of cytomegalovirus exposure and HLA in healthy donors. Overall study results and limits: Accurate prediction of most subjects' HLA-A and HLA-B alleles from TCR beta sequences was reported. Later findings reportedly placed an Asian-associated ancestry cluster below the approximately 620-donor mean for N-insertions. Indistinguishable V segments such as TRBV6-2 and TRBV6-3 were excluded.

Participants comprised healthy donors of bone marrow. The gene calls are TRBV28 and TRBJ1-6, with 8 bases identical to TRBD1. The clonotype was recovered from a man aged 50 to 59 in good health and CMV-seropositive. The sequenced sample was PBMCs. CDR3 in DNA: TGTGCCAGCAAGTCCCAGGGGGCGGGGTGGAATAATTCACCCCTCCACTTT. Translating it yields CASKSQGAGWNNSPLHF.